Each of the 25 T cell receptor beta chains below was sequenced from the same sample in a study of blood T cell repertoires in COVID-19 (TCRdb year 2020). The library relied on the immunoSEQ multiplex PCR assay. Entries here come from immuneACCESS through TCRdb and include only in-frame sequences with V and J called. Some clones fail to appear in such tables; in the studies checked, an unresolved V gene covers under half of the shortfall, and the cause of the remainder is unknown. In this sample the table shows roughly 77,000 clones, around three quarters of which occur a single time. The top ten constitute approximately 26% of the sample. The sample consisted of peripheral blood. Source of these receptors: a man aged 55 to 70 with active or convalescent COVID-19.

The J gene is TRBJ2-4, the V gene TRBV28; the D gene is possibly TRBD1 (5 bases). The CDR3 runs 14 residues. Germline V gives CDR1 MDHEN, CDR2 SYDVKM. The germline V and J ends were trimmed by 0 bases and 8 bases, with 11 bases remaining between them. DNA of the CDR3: TGTGCCAGCAGTTTATGGCAGGGCGGCTACATTCAGTACTTC. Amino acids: CASSLWQGGYIQYF.

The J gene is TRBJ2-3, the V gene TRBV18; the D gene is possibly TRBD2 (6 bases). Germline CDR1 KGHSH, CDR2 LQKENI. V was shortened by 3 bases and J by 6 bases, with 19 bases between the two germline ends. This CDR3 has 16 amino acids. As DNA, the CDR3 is TGTGCCAGCTCACCCCGGGACTCCAACGAGTACGATACGCAGTATTTT. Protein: CASSPRDSNEYDTQYF.

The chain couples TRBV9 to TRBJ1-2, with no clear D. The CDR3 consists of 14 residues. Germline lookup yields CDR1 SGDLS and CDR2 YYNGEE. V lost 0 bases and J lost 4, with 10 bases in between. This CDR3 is CASSVDPTSYGYTF. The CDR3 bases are TGTGCCAGCAGCGTAGATCCCACTTCCTATGGCTACACCTTC.

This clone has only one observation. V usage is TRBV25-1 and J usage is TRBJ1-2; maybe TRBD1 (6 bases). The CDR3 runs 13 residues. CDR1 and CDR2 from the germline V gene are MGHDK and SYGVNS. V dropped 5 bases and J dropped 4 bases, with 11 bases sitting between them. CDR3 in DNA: TGTGCCAGCAGTAGAGAACAGGGCTATGGCTACACCTTC. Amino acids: CASSREQGYGYTF.

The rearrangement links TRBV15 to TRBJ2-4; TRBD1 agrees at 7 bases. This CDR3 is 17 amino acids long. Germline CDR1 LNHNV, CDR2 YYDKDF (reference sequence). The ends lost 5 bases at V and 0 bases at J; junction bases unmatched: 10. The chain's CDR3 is CATSRVGTVLAKNIQYF. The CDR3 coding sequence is TGTGCCACCAGCCGTGTTGGGACAGTGCTAGCCAAAAACATTCAGTACTTC.

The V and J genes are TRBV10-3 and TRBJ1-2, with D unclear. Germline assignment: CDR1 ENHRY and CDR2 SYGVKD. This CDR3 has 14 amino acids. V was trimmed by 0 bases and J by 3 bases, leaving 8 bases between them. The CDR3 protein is CAISESVQYYGYTF. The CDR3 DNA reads TGTGCCATCAGTGAGTCGGTACAGTACTATGGCTACACCTTC.

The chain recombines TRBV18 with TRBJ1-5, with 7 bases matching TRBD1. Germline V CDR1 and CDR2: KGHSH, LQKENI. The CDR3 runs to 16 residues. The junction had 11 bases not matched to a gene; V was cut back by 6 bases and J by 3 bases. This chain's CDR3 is CASSIQGVDTNQPQHF. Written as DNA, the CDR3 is TGTGCCAGCTCGATTCAGGGGGTCGATACCAATCAGCCCCAGCATTTT.

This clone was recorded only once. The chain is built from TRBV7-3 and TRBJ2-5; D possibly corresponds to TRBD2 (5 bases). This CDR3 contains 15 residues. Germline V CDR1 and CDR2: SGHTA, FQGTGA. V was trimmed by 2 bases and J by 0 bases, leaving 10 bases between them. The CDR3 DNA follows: TGTGCCAGCAGCTTACTTCCGGGGTACCAAGAGACCCAGTACTTC. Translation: CASSLLPGYQETQYF.

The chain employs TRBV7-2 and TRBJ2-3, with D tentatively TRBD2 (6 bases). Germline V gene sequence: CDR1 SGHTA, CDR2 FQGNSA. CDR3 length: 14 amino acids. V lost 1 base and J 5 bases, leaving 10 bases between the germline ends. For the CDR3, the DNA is TGTGCCAGCAGCTTAGGCTATAGCGGAGATACGCAGTATTTT. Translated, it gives CASSLGYSGDTQYF.

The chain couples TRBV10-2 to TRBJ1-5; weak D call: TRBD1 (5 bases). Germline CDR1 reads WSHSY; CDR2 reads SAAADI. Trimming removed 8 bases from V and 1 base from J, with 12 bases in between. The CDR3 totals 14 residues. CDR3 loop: CASGPSGSNQPQHF. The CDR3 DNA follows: TGCGCCAGCGGCCCTTCAGGGAGCAATCAGCCCCAGCATTTT.

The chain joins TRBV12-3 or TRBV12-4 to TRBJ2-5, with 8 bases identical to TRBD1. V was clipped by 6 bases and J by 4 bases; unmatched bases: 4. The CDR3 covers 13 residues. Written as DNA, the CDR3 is TGTGCCAGCAGCCGAGGACAGGGAGAGACCCAGTACTTC. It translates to CASSRGQGETQYF.

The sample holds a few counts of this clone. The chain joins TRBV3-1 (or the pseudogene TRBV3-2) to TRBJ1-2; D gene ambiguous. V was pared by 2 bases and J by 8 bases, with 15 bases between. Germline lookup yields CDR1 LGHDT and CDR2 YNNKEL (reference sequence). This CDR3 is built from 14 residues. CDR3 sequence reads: CASSQKGGSGGYTF. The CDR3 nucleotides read TGTGCCAGCAGCCAAAAGGGAGGTTCGGGGGGCTACACCTTC.

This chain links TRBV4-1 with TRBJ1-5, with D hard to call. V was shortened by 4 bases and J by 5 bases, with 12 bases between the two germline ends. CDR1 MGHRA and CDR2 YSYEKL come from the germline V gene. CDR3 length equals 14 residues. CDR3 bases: TGCGCCAGCAGCCGTCGGTTTCAGGATCAGCCCCAGCATTTT. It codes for CASSRRFQDQPQHF.

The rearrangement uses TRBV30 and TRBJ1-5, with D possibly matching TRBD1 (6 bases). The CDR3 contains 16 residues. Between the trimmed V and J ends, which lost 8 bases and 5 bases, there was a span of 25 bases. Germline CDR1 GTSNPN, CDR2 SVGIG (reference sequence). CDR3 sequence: CAVSARGSASYQPQHF. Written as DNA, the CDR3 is TGTGCCGTTTCCGCCAGGGGTTCCGCCTCCTATCAGCCCCAGCATTTT.

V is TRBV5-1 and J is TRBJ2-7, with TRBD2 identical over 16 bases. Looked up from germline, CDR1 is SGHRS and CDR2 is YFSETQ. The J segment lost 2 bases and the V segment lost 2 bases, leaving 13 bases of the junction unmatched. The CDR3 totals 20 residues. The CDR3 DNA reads TGCGCCAGCAGCTTCAAGCTCCCCGGGACTAGCGGGGGGGAGGCCTACGAGCAGTACTTC. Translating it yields CASSFKLPGTSGGEAYEQYF.

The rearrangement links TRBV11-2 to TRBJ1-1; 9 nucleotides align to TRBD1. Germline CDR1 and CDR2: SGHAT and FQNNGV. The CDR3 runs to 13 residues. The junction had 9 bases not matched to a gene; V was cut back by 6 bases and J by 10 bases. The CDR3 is CASRQTGGGGAFF. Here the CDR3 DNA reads TGTGCCAGCAGGCAAACAGGGGGCGGCGGAGCTTTCTTT.

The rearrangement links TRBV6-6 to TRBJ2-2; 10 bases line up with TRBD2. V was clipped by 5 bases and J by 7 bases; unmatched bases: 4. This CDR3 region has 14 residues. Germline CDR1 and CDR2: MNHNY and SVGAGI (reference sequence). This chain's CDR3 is CASSSGGARGELFF. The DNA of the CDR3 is TGTGCCAGCAGTAGCGGGGGGGCCCGCGGGGAGCTGTTTTTT.

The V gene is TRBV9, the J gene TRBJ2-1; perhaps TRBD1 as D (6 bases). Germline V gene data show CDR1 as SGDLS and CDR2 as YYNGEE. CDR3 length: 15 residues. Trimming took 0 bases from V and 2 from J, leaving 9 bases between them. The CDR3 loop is CASSVAGTPYNEQFF. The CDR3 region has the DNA TGTGCCAGCAGCGTAGCCGGGACACCCTACAATGAGCAGTTCTTC.

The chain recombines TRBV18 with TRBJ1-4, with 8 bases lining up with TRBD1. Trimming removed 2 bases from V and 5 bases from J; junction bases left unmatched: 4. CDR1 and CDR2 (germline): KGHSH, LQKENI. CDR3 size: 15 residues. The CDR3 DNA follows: TGTGCCAGCTCACCAGGCGGGACAGGCAATGAAAAACTGTTTTTT. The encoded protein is CASSPGGTGNEKLFF.

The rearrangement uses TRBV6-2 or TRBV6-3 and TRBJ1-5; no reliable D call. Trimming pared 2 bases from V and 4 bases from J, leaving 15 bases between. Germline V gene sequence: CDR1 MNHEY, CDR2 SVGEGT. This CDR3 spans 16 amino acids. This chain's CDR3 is CASSYSDGEWNQPQHF. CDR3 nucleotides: TGTGCCAGCAGTTACAGTGACGGGGAATGGAATCAGCCCCAGCATTTT.

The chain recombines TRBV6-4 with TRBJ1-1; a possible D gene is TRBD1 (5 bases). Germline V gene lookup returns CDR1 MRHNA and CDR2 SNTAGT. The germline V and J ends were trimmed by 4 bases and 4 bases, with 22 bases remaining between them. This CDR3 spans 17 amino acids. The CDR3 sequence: CASSGFVQGVLSTEAFF. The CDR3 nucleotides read TGTGCCAGCAGTGGGTTCGTGCAGGGTGTGTTAAGCACTGAAGCTTTCTTT.

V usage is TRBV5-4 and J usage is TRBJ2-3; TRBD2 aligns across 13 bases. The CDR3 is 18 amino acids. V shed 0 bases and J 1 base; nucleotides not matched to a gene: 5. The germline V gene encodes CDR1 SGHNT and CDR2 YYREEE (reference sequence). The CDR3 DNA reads TGTGCCAGCAGCTTGGCCAAAGGACTAGCGGGGGGCACAGATACGCAGTATTTT. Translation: CASSLAKGLAGGTDTQYF.

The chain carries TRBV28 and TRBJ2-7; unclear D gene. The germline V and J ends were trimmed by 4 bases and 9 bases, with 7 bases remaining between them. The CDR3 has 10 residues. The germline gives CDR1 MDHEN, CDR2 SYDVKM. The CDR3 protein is CASSSTGQYF. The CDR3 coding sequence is TGTGCCAGCAGTTCTACCGGGCAGTACTTC.

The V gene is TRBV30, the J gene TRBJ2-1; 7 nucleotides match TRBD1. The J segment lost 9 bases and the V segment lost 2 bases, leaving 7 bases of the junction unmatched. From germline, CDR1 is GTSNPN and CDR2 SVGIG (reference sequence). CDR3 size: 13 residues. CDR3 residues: CAWSPSRGSEQFF. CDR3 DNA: TGTGCCTGGAGTCCCTCCAGGGGGAGTGAGCAGTTCTTC.

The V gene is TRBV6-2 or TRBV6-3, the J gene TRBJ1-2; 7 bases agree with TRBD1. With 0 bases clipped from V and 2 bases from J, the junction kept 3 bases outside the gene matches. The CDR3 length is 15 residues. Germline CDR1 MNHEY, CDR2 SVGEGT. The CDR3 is CASSYSPRGNYGYTF. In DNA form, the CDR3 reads TGTGCCAGCAGTTACTCACCCAGGGGGAACTATGGCTACACCTTC.